These T cell receptor beta chains were read from a single sample in a study of blood T cell repertoires in COVID-19. Using immunoSEQ multiplex PCR, the repertoire was profiled, and TCRdb retains in-frame clones only, with some absent. The sample has 110,000 to 150,000 clones; 80% to 90% are singletons. Sequencing was performed on peripheral blood. These receptor sequences come from a man aged 55 to 70 with active or convalescent COVID-19. The CDR3 runs from the conserved cysteine through the conserved F or W. D genes are given only for firm matches. Clone sizes are given selectively: once, few, many, or a class where the clone is expanded.

v_call	j_call	clone_size	d_call	cdr3_nt	cdr3_aa
TRBV9	TRBJ1-2	-	-	TGTGCCAGCAGCGAAACCGGGAGCTCCGATGGCTACACCTTC	CASSETGSSDGYTF
TRBV27	TRBJ1-4	-	-	TGTGCCAGCGGGAGGGTGACTAATGAAAAACTGTTTTTT	CASGRVTNEKLFF
TRBV7-3	TRBJ2-3	once	TRBD2	TGTGCCAGCAGCCAACCCCCGGGGTTAGCGGGAGACTCAAATACGCAGTATTTT	CASSQPPGLAGDSNTQYF
TRBV27	TRBJ1-6	-	TRBD1	TGTGCCAGCAGCTTATACTCAGGGACAGGAAATTCACCCCTCCACTTT	CASSLYSGTGNSPLHF
TRBV18	TRBJ2-2	-	TRBD1	TGTGCCAGCTCGCAGAGACAGGGGGTTAACACCGGGGAGCTGTTTTTT	CASSQRQGVNTGELFF
TRBV7-2	TRBJ1-2	-	-	TGTGCCAGCAGCCCGCAATTAGAACCTAACTATGGCTACACCTTC	CASSPQLEPNYGYTF
TRBV18	TRBJ2-1	-	TRBD2	TGTGCCAGCTCACCACCCCCCCCCGGGCGGGAGACATCCTACAATGAGCAGTTCTTC	CASSPPPPGRETSYNEQFF
TRBV7-8	TRBJ2-7	-	TRBD2	TGTGCCAGCAGCTGGGCTAGCGGGTTCTACGAGCAGTACTTC	CASSWASGFYEQYF
TRBV18	TRBJ1-5	-	-	TGTGCCAGCTCACCTTTCCAGAATAGCAATCAGCCCCAGCATTTT	CASSPFQNSNQPQHF
TRBV28	TRBJ1-2	-	TRBD1	TGTGCCAGCTCTTCCCCTCTTCGGGACAGGGGGCGCGGCTACACCTTC	CASSSPLRDRGRGYTF
TRBV27	TRBJ1-1	-	TRBD1	TGTGCCAGCAGCATTGACAGGGGCTCTGAAGCTTTCTTT	CASSIDRGSEAFF
TRBV6-6	TRBJ2-2	-	-	TGTGCCAGCCAGAGGGCCCTCGCCGGGGAGCTGTTTTTT	CASQRALAGELFF
TRBV5-1	TRBJ2-3	-	-	TGCGCCAGCACCCCCCAGGGGTGGGTGGGAGATACGCAGTATTTT	CASTPQGWVGDTQYF
TRBV20-1	TRBJ2-7	-	TRBD1	TGCAGTCATCAGGGGGCGGGTGAGCAGTACTTC	CSHQGAGEQYF
TRBV24-1	TRBJ2-1	-	TRBD1	TGTGCCACCAGTCCGGGGGGACAGGGGTACAATGAGCAGTTCTTC	CATSPGGQGYNEQFF
TRBV27	TRBJ2-7	-	TRBD2	TGTGCCAGCCCTCTAGCGGGCACCTACGAGCAGTACTTC	CASPLAGTYEQYF
TRBV30	TRBJ2-7	-	TRBD1	TGTGCCTGGAGCACCTCCGACAGGGTTAGCTCCTACGAGCAGTACTTC	CAWSTSDRVSSYEQYF
TRBV7-9	TRBJ1-2	-	TRBD1	TGTGCCAGCAGCTCGACAGGGGAGTATGGCTACACCTTC	CASSSTGEYGYTF
TRBV15	TRBJ1-1	-	TRBD1	TGTGCCACCAGCAGAGGGGGACAGATGAACACTGAAGCTTTCTTT	CATSRGGQMNTEAFF
TRBV9	TRBJ1-1	-	-	TGTGCCAGCAGCGTAACATTGAACACTGAAGCTTTCTTT	CASSVTLNTEAFF
TRBV5-1	TRBJ1-6	-	-	TGCGCCAGCAGCACGGACATACGGATTAATTCACCCCTCCACTTT	CASSTDIRINSPLHF
TRBV7-2	TRBJ2-7	-	-	TGTGCCAGCAGCCCCCCTGGGAGGCGGGGCCACGAGCAGTACTTC	CASSPPGRRGHEQYF
TRBV2	TRBJ2-1	-	TRBD2	TGTGCCAGCCGGACTAGCGGGGGTGGTGAGCAGTTCTTC	CASRTSGGGEQFF
TRBV30	TRBJ2-1	-	-	TGTGCCTGGGACACGAGCAGGTTGGTTATTGAGCAGTTCTTC	CAWDTSRLVIEQFF
TRBV9	TRBJ2-7	-	-	TGTGCCAGCAGCCCCCGACTAGTCTCCTACGAGCAGTACTTC	CASSPRLVSYEQYF
TRBV6-5	TRBJ1-1	-	TRBD1	TGTGCCACCCTGGACAGGTTTAACACTGAAGCTTTCTTT	CATLDRFNTEAFF
TRBV6-1	TRBJ2-1	-	TRBD1	TGTGCCAGCAGTGATGGGGGACAGGGGTTTAACAATGAGCAGTTCTTC	CASSDGGQGFNNEQFF
TRBV7-2	TRBJ1-2	-	TRBD1	TGTGCCAGCAGCTTAGCCGGGACAGGGGGCGGAGGCTACACCTTC	CASSLAGTGGGGYTF
TRBV30	TRBJ1-2	-	TRBD1	TGTGCCTGGTCCGAGGGGGCTGGGAGCTCTAACTATGGCTACACCTTC	CAWSEGAGSSNYGYTF
TRBV7-9	TRBJ2-7	-	TRBD2	TGTGCCAGCAGCATACAGCGAACTAGCGGGCCCTCCTACGAGCAGTACTTC	CASSIQRTSGPSYEQYF
TRBV5-1	TRBJ2-3	-	TRBD1	TGCGCCAGCAGACCTACAGGGGCAAGCACAGATACGCAGTATTTT	CASRPTGASTDTQYF
TRBV7-8	TRBJ2-7	-	TRBD1	TGTGCCAGCAGCTCATCTCGACAGGGGGCCACCTACGAGCAGTACTTC	CASSSSRQGATYEQYF
TRBV19	TRBJ1-1	-	TRBD1	TGTGCCAGTAGTGGGACAGGGCTTGGAAACACTGAAGCTTTCTTT	CASSGTGLGNTEAFF
TRBV19	TRBJ2-1	-	-	TGTGCCAGTAGTATAGATCTCTGGAGCTCCTACAATGAGCAGTTCTTC	CASSIDLWSSYNEQFF
TRBV30	TRBJ2-7	few	TRBD1	TGTGCCTGGGCTCCGGGACAGGGCTTCCACGAGCAGTACTTC	CAWAPGQGFHEQYF
TRBV28	TRBJ1-3	-	TRBD1	TGTGCCAGCAGTTTATCCCAGGGGGCCGAAAACACCATATATTTT	CASSLSQGAENTIYF
TRBV5-4	TRBJ2-3	-	TRBD2	TGTGCCAGCAGCTCTCCGGGACTAGCGGGAGAAGGTGCAGATACGCAGTATTTT	CASSSPGLAGEGADTQYF
TRBV5-3	TRBJ2-1	once	-	TGTGCCAGAAGCTTCGCAGGGACTCACAGTATGAGCTCCTACAATGAGCAGTTCTTC	CARSFAGTHSMSSYNEQFF